This record concerns one TCR beta chain sequence. As to treatment: about 20 received Ad26.COV2.S at low or high dose, single or two shots; five or six received placebo; per-sample allocation not given. After the first vaccine or placebo injection, samples were drawn on day 63. The CDR3 runs to 14 residues. Between the trimmed V and J ends, which lost 2 bases and 4 bases, there was a span of 9 bases. CDR1 is MNHEY and CDR2 is SMNVEV in the germline V gene (reference sequence). The sample comes from a study of Ad26.COV2.S vaccination and SARS-CoV-2 variants. Generated by immunoSEQ multiplex PCR, the TCRdb table keeps only in-frame clones and is missing some. The sample carries a few hundred thousand clones, about 90% recorded once.

The chain couples TRBV27 to TRBJ1-5; D may be TRBD1 (5 bases). The sample consisted of peripheral blood, taken in a trial of Ad26.COV2.S vaccine versus placebo. This clonotype was sampled from a person between 18 and 65 years old who received the Ad26.COV2.S COVID-19 vaccine or a placebo. CDR3 sequence (DNA): TGTGCCAGCAGTTTAGGGGGGGGAAATCAGCCCCAGCATTTT. This translates into CASSLGGGNQPQHF.